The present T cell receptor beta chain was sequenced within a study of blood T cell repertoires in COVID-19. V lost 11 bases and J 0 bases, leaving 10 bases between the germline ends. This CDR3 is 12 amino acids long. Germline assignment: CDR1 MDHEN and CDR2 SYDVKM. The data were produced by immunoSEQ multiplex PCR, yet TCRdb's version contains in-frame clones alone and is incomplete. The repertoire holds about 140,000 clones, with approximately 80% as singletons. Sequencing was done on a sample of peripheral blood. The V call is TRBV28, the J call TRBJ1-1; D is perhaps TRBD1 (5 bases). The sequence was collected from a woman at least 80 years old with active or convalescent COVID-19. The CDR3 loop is CAVGPMNTEAFF. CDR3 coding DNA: TGTGCCGTGGGGCCGATGAACACTGAAGCTTTCTTT.